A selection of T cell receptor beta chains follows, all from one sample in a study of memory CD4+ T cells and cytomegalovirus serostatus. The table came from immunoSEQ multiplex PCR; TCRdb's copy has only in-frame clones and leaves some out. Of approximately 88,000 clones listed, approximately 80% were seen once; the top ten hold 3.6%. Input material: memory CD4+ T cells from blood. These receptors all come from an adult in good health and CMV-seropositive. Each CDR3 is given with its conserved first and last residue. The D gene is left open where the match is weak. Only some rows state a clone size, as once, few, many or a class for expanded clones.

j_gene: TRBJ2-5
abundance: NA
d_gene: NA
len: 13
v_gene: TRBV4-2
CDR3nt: TGTGCCAGCAGCCCCCGTAGTGGGGAGACCCAGTACTTC
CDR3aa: CASSPRSGETQYF

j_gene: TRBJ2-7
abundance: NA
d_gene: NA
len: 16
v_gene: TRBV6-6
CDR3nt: TGTGCCAGCAGTTCCCTCGGATCGATGACAGTCCACGAGCAGTACTTC
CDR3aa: CASSSLGSMTVHEQYF

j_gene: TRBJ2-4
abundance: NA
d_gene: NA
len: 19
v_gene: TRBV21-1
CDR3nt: TGTGCCAGCAGCAAATTAAGGGTTTACGTTACAGCGGCGAAAAACATTCAGTACTTC
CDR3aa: CASSKLRVYVTAAKNIQYF

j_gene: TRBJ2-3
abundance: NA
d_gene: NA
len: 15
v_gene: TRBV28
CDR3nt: TGTGCCAGCAGACAGACGAGGGGAAGCACAGATACGCAGTATTTT
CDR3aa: CASRQTRGSTDTQYF

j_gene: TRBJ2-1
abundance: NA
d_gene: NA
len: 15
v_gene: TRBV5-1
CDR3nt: TGCGCCAGCAGCTACACCGGGACATCCTACAATGAGCAGTTCTTC
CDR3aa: CASSYTGTSYNEQFF

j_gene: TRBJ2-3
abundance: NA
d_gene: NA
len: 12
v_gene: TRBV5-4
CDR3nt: TGTGCCAGCAGCCCGGAGGCGGATACGCAGTATTTT
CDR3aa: CASSPEADTQYF

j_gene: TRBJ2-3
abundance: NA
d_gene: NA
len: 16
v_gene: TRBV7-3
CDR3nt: TGTGCCAGCAGCCATCGCGGAGGGGGTAGCACAGATACGCAGTATTTT
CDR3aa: CASSHRGGGSTDTQYF

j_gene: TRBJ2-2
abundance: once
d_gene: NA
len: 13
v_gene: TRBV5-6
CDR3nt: TGTGCCAGCAGCTTGGGAGGGGCCGGGGAGCTGTTTTTT
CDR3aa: CASSLGGAGELFF

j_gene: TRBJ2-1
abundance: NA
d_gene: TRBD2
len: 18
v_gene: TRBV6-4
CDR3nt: TGTGCCAGCAGTGAAGTTGTTCGGCGGGAGTATAGGTATAATGAGCAGTTCTTC
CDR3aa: CASSEVVRREYRYNEQFF

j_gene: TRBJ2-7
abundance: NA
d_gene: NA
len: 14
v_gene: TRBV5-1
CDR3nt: TGCGCCAGCAGGAATCAGGGGCAGAACTACGAGCAGTACTTC
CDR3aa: CASRNQGQNYEQYF

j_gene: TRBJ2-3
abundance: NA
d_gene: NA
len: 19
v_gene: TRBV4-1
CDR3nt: TGCGCCAGCAGCCTAGGTCAAGCGTCGGGAATAGGCGGCACAGATACGCAGTATTTT
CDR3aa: CASSLGQASGIGGTDTQYF

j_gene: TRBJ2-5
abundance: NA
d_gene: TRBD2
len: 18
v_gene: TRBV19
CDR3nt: TGTGCCAGTAGTATGCGAGGGACTAGCGGGAGGCCCCAAGAGACCCAGTACTTC
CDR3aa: CASSMRGTSGRPQETQYF

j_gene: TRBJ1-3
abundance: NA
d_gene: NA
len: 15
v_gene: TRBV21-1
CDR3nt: TGTGCCAGCAGCAGAACAGGCCACTCTGGAAACACCATATATTTT
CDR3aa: CASSRTGHSGNTIYF

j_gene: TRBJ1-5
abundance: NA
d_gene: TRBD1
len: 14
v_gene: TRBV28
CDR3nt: TGTGCCAGCACCAGGACAGGGGGCGGCCAGCCCCAGCATTTT
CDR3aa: CASTRTGGGQPQHF

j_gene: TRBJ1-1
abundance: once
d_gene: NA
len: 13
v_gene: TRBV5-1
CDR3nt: TGCGCCAGCAGCGCCGGGTTGGTAACTGAAGCTTTCTTT
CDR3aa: CASSAGLVTEAFF

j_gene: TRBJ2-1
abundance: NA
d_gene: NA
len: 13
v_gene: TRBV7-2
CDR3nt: TGTGCCAGCAGTTTGCTCCAGAGGGGTGAGCAGTTCTTC
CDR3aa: CASSLLQRGEQFF

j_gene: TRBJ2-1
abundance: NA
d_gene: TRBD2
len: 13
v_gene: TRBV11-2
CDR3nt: TGTGCCAGCAGCTGGGGGAGGGTGCCCGAGCAGTTCTTC
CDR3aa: CASSWGRVPEQFF

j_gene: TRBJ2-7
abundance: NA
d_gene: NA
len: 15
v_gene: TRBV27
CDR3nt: TGTGCCAGCAGTTTAAAGGGTGCAAGCACCTACGAGCAGTACTTC
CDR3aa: CASSLKGASTYEQYF

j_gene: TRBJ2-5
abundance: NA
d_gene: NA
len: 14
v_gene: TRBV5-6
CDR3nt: TGTGCCAGCAGCACGGGGGTTCATCGGGAGACCCAGTACTTC
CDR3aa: CASSTGVHRETQYF

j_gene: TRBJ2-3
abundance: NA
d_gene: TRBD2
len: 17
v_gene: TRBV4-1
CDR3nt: TGCGCCAGCAGTATCACACTAGCGGAGGTTAGCACAGATACGCAGTATTTT
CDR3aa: CASSITLAEVSTDTQYF

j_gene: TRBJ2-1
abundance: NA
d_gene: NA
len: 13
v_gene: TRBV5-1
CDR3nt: TGCGCCAGCAGCTTGAACAGCGGAGATGAGCAGTTCTTC
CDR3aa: CASSLNSGDEQFF

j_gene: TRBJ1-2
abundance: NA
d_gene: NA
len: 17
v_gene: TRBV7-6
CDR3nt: TGTGCCAGCAGCCTCTCAGGGTTCCAAGGCGCTAACTATGGCTACACCTTC
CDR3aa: CASSLSGFQGANYGYTF

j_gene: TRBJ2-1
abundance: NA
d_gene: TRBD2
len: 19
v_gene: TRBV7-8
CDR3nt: TGTGCCAGCAGCTTAGTGGCGACTAGCGGGAGGTTCACCTACAATGAGCAGTTCTTC
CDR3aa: CASSLVATSGRFTYNEQFF

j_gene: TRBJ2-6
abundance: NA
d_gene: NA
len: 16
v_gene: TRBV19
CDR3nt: TGTGCCAGTACGGGGGGCCCAAACTCTGGGGCCAACGTCCTGACTTTC
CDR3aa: CASTGGPNSGANVLTF

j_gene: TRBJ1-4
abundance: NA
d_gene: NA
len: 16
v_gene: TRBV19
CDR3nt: TGTGCCAGTACCACCCGGGTGTCGGGTTTGTATGAAAAACTGTTTTTT
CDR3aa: CASTTRVSGLYEKLFF

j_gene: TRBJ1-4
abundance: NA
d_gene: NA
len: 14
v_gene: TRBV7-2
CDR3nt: TGTGCCAGCAGCCCACAGGGCGGACCTGAAAAACTGTTTTTT
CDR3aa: CASSPQGGPEKLFF

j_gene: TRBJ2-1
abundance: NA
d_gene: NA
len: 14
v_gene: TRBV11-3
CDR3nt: TGTGCCAGCAGCTTAGAACGAGGTTACAATGAGCAGTTCTTC
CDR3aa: CASSLERGYNEQFF

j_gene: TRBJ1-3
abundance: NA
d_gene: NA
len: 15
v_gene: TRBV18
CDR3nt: TGTGCCAGCTCACCACAGGGTATCTCTGGAAACACCATATATTTT
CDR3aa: CASSPQGISGNTIYF

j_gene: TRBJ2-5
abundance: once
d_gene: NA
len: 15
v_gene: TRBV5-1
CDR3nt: TGCGCCAGCAGCTTGGGGACGGACCTCCGGGAGACCCAGTACTTC
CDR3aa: CASSLGTDLRETQYF

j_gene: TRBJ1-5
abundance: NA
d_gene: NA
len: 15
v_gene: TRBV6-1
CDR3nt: TGTGCCAGCATGAGGGGAGTACAGGGCCGTCAGCCCCAGCATTTT
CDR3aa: CASMRGVQGRQPQHF

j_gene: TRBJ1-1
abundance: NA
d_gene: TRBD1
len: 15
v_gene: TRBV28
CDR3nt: TGTGCCAGCAGTTTAGGGACAGGGCCTCACACTGAAGCTTTCTTT
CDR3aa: CASSLGTGPHTEAFF

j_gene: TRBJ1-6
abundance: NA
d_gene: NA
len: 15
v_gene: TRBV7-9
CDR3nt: TGTGCCAGCAGCCTTCGGAGCCTCTATAATTCACCCCTCCACTTT
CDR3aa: CASSLRSLYNSPLHF

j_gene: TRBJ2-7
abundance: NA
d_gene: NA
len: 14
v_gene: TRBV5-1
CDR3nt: TGCGCCAGCTCCCGAAGGGGTAGGGACTACGAGCAGTACTTC
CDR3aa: CASSRRGRDYEQYF

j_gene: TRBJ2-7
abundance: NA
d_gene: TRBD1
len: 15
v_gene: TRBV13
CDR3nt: TGTGCCAGCAGACCCCAGGGGGCGGGCCTCTACGAGCAGTACTTC
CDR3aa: CASRPQGAGLYEQYF

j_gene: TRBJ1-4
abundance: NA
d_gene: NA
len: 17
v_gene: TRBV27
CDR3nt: TGTGCCAGCAGTACTCGGGACGGACTTGCAACTAATGAAAAACTGTTTTTT
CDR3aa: CASSTRDGLATNEKLFF

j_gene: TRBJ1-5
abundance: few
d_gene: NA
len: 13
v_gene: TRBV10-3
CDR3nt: TGTGCCGCGAGGTCTCTTCCCAATCAGCCCCAGCATTTT
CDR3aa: CAARSLPNQPQHF

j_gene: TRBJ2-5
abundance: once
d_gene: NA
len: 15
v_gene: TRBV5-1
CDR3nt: TGCGCCAGCAGCCAAGGGGACGTCACCCGGGAGACCCAGTACTTC
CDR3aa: CASSQGDVTRETQYF

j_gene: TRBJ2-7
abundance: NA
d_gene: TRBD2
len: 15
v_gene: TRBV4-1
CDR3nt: TGCGCCAGCAGCCAAGCTCCAGGACTAGCCTACGAGCAGTACTTC
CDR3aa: CASSQAPGLAYEQYF

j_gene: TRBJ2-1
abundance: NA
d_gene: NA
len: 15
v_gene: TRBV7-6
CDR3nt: TGTGCCAGCAGCTTAGATCCGGGAGCCTACAATGAGCAGTTCTTC
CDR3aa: CASSLDPGAYNEQFF